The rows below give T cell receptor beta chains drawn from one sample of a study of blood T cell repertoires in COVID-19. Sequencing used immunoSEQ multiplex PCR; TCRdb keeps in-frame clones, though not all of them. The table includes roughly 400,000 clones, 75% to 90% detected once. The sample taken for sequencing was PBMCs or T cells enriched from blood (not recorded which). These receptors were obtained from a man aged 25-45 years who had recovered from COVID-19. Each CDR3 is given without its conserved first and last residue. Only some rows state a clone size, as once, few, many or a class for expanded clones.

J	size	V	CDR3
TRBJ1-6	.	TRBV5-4	ASSFGVSLTSSYNSPLH
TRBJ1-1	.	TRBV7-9	ASSLWESEAF
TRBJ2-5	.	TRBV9	ASSAHDRGFQETQY
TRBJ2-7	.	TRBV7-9	ASSFAAISYEQY
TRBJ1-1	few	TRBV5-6	ASSPGTGINTEAF
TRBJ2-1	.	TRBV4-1	ASSQDVSGRAYNEQF
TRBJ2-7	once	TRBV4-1	ASSQTLAAEGYEQY
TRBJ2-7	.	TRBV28	ASSLRTGKAYEQY
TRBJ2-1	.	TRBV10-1	ASSEKGAKYNEQF
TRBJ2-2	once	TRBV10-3	AIRKGDAGELF
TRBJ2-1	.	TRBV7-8	ATGGAGGSYNEQF
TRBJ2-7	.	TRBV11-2	ASSPPGGREREQY
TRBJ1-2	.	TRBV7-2	ASSLGMGQGNYGYT
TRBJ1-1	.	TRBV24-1	ATSDTKAGAVNTEAF
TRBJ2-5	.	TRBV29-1	SVGQGRGETQY
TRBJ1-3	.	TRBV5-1	ASSLQGQVFSGNTIY
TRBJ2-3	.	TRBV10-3	ATRLDPGEDTQY
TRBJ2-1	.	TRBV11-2	ASSSLRTSHYNEQF
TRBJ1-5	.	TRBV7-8	ASSLFVTEGQPQH
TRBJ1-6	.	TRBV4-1	ASSQDIQGLSPLH
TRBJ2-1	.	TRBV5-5	ASSLGGQGYNEQF
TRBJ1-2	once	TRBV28	ASKEGQGAYGYT
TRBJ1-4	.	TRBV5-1	ASSLSSTGEKLF
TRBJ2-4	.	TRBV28	ASSRRRAGGTKNIQY
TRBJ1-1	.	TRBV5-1	ASSWGQGYTEAF
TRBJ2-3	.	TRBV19	ASSMSGQGAGDTQY
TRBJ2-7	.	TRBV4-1	ASSQDGGTSGRVQY
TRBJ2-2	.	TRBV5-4	ASKDRDDARELF
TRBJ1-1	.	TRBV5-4	ASSLEGFTEAF
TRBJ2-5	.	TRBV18	ASAGGTEETQY
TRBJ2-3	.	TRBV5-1	ASSLDARQTFSTDTQY
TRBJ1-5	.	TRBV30	AWSLRGGLQPQH
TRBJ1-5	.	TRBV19	ASSKTGVSQPQH
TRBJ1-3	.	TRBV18	ASFGTPSGNTIY
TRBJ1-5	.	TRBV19	ASSMAGGEGKPQH
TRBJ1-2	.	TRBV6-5	ASSYSKGQTNYGYT
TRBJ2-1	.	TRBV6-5	ASSHTTEQF